This entry lists 27 T cell receptor beta chains sequenced from one sample in a study of cytotoxic CD8 clonotypes in ibrutinib-treated CLL. The data were produced by immunoSEQ multiplex PCR, yet TCRdb's version contains in-frame clones alone and is incomplete. This sample has about 68,000 clones, with 70% to 90% found just once. The starting material was PBMCs, obtained at disease progression, from a patient treated with ibrutinib. The receptors here all came from a human donor with chronic lymphocytic leukemia.

V usage is TRBV2 and J usage is TRBJ2-1; D may be TRBD1 (6 bases). Germline loops: CDR1 SNHLY, CDR2 FYNNEI. V shed 8 bases and J shed 6 bases, with 14 bases lying between them. The CDR3 consists of 13 residues. In nucleotides, the CDR3 is TGTGCCAGCCAGGTACAGGGCGTCAATGAGCAGTTCTTC. Translation: CASQVQGVNEQFF.

The chain recombines TRBV10-2 with TRBJ2-1, with 9 bases identical to TRBD1. In germline, CDR1 is WSHSY, CDR2 SAAADI. The CDR3 contains 16 residues. Unmatched junction bases numbered 8, after V lost 8 bases and J lost 0 bases. CDR3 residues: CASGQGQGSSYNEQFF. The CDR3 region has the DNA TGCGCCAGCGGCCAAGGACAGGGGAGCTCCTACAATGAGCAGTTCTTC.

The rearrangement joins TRBV18 to TRBJ2-1; 7 bases are shared with TRBD2. V was clipped by 1 base and J by 7 bases; unmatched bases: 7. The CDR3 sequence is 15 residues long. In germline, CDR1 is KGHSH, CDR2 LQKENI. The CDR3 DNA reads as TGTGCCAGCTCACCACGGGGAGGGGAGGTGAATGAGCAGTTCTTC. It translates to CASSPRGGEVNEQFF.

The rearrangement uses TRBV29-1 and TRBJ2-7; D is ambiguous. Trimming pared 5 bases from V and 5 bases from J, leaving 13 bases between. The CDR3 length is 12 residues. Germline CDR1 SQVTM, CDR2 ANQGSEA. The CDR3 DNA is TGCAGCGTTTCCAGGAACGAAGACGAGCAGTACTTC. Its protein product is CSVSRNEDEQYF.

This clone has only a few counts. The chain employs TRBV18 and TRBJ1-2, with D tentatively TRBD1 (6 bases). Germline V gene sequence: CDR1 KGHSH, CDR2 LQKENI. The CDR3 covers 13 residues. Trimming pared 8 bases from V and 5 bases from J, leaving 15 bases between. The CDR3 is CASQQGRVYGYTF. The CDR3 DNA reads TGTGCCAGCCAACAGGGACGTGTGTATGGCTACACCTTC.

The chain has TRBV14 and TRBJ2-1, with 8 bases fitting TRBD2. Germline loops: CDR1 SGHDN, CDR2 FVKESK. The CDR3 runs 16 residues. Germline trimming cut 1 base from V and 3 bases from J; bases unmatched to any gene: 5. CDR3 region: CASSQVSSGNYNEQFF. CDR3 nucleotides: TGTGCCAGCAGCCAAGTTAGTAGCGGGAACTACAATGAGCAGTTCTTC. Full variable domain (rest looked up from reference TRBV14 and TRBJ2-1): EAGVTQFPSHSVIEKGQTVTLRCDPISGHDNLYWYRRVMGKEIKFLLHFVKESKQDESGMPNNRFLAERTGGTYSTLKVQPAELEDSGVYFCASSQVSSGNYNEQFFGPGTRLTVL.

The chain has TRBV18 and TRBJ1-2; TRBD1 is a possible D gene (5 bases). The V gene lost 5 bases and the J gene lost 10 bases, with 17 bases spanning the gap. Germline-derived CDR1 and CDR2 are KGHSH and LQKENI. The CDR3 length is 13 residues. For the CDR3, the DNA is TGTGCCAGCTCAGTCTCAGGCAGGGAAGACTACACCTTC. Its protein product is CASSVSGREDYTF.

The chain uses TRBV5-5 and TRBJ1-4; D is perhaps TRBD1 (6 bases). V was clipped by 3 bases and J by 1 base, with 13 bases between them. The CDR3 is made up of 16 amino acids. Germline assignment: CDR1 SGHKS and CDR2 YYEKEE (reference sequence). Here the CDR3 DNA reads TGTGCCAGCAGCTGGGGGCGGGGCGGAACTAATGAAAAACTGTTTTTT. It is translated as CASSWGRGGTNEKLFF.

V is TRBV29-1 and J is TRBJ1-4, with D possibly matching TRBD1 (5 bases). From germline, CDR1 is SQVTM and CDR2 ANQGSEA. This CDR3 region has 14 residues. Trimming took off 4 bases at V and 4 bases at J, with 13 bases between the two ends. The CDR3 reads CSVVGRANNEKLFF. The CDR3 DNA sequence: TGCAGCGTTGTAGGCAGGGCGAATAATGAAAAACTGTTTTTT.

V usage is TRBV6-6 and J usage is TRBJ1-2; no reliable D call. Trimming cost V 2 bases and J 4 bases, with 8 bases left between them. Germline lookup yields CDR1 MNHNY and CDR2 SVGAGI (reference sequence). CDR3 length: 13 amino acids. CDR3 sequence reads: CASSYGQAYGYTF. CDR3 bases: TGTGCCAGCAGTTACGGGCAGGCCTATGGCTACACCTTC.

The rearrangement uses TRBV30 and TRBJ1-2, with TRBD1 matching over 8 bases. Germline V gene sequence: CDR1 GTSNPN, CDR2 SVGIG (reference sequence). The CDR3 consists of 14 residues. V dropped 4 bases and J dropped 8; count of bases not matched to a gene: 12. The CDR3 bases are TGTGCCTGGACCCCGGGACAGGTCGTAGAGGGCTACACCTTC. Translated, it gives CAWTPGQVVEGYTF.

This chain connects TRBV13 to TRBJ2-7; 8 bases line up with TRBD2. CDR1 and CDR2 from the germline V gene are PRHDT and FYEKMQ (reference sequence). The CDR3 is 15 residues long. V lost 5 bases and J lost 2; bases outside the gene matches: 8. The CDR3 DNA reads TGTGCCAGCAGCCTCGGGGGGGCTTCGACCTACGAGCAGTACTTC. Translated, it gives CASSLGGASTYEQYF.

This clone was seen a handful of times. The chain is built from TRBV4-1 and TRBJ1-2; D is unresolved. This CDR3 has 15 amino acids. Germline V lookup: CDR1 MGHRA, CDR2 YSYEKL. V lost 0 bases to trimming and J lost 2 bases, with 10 bases between them. The CDR3 is CASSQDRSRNYGYTF. The CDR3, as DNA: TGCGCCAGCAGCCAAGATCGCAGCAGGAACTATGGCTACACCTTC.

The chain employs TRBV28 and TRBJ2-3; D gene uncertain. The germline gives CDR1 MDHEN, CDR2 SYDVKM. Trimming left V 4 bases short and J 1 base short, with 3 bases between. CDR3 length: 12 amino acids. DNA for the CDR3: TGTGCCAGCAGTTGGGGCACAGATACGCAGTATTTT. Translated, it gives CASSWGTDTQYF.

This chain links TRBV11-2 with TRBJ1-5; TRBD1 matches at 7 bases. The CDR3 contains 14 residues. Trimming removed 2 bases from V and 7 bases from J; junction bases left unmatched: 5. The germline V gene has CDR1 SGHAT and CDR2 FQNNGV. Written as DNA, the CDR3 is TGTGCCAGCAGCTTACAGACAGGGCAGCAGCCCCAGCATTTT. This translates into CASSLQTGQQPQHF.

J is TRBJ2-3 and V is TRBV9; 7 nucleotides align to TRBD2. Looked up from germline, CDR1 is SGDLS and CDR2 is YYNGEE. Trimming removed 4 bases from V and 1 base from J; junction bases left unmatched: 6. This CDR3 has 15 amino acids. CDR3 in DNA: TGTGCCAGCAGCACCCATCGGGGGGGCACAGATACGCAGTATTTT. Its translation: CASSTHRGGTDTQYF.

This chain connects TRBV7-9 to TRBJ2-1; 8 bases agree with TRBD2. The CDR3 is 15 residues long. Germline assignment: CDR1 SEHNR and CDR2 FQNEAQ (reference sequence). J was trimmed by 2 bases and V by 5 bases; bases with no gene match: 5. This chain's CDR3 is CASSQAGGTYNEQFF. CDR3 nucleotide sequence: TGTGCCAGCAGCCAGGCGGGAGGAACCTACAATGAGCAGTTCTTC.

This clone has a handful of counts. CDR3 amino acids: CASSQGRQPQHF. The CDR3 nucleotides are TGTGCCAGCAGTCAGGGCCGACAGCCCCAGCATTTT. J is TRBJ1-5 and V is TRBV7-9; possible D gene TRBD1, 5 bases. Looked up from germline, CDR1 is SEHNR and CDR2 is FQNEAQ (reference sequence). Trimming removed 6 bases from V and 7 bases from J, with 10 bases in between. This CDR3 contains 12 residues.

This rearrangement joins TRBV9 to TRBJ2-5; no clear D gene. Trimming stripped 0 bases from V and 7 bases from J, with 7 bases between. CDR1 is SGDLS, CDR2 YYNGEE, per germline. The CDR3 contains 12 residues. CDR3 region: CASSVELGTQYF. The CDR3, as DNA: TGTGCCAGCAGCGTAGAACTGGGGACCCAGTACTTC.

Turning to this clone: Distinct nucleotide sequences in the sample also encode this CDR3. The gene calls are TRBV5-1 and TRBJ2-5; the match to TRBD1 covers 7 bases. This CDR3 is built from 13 residues. Germline V lookup: CDR1 SGHRS, CDR2 YFSETQ. V shed 0 bases, J shed 4 bases, and the junction held 0 bases outside the gene matches. This CDR3 is CASSLGQGETQYF. CDR3 in DNA: TGCGCCAGCAGCTTGGGACAGGGAGAGACCCAGTACTTC.

This rearrangement joins TRBV9 to TRBJ2-2; 11 bases fit TRBD2. The CDR3 spans 15 residues. V shed 4 bases and J 3 bases; nucleotides not matched to a gene: 2. Germline CDR1 SGDLS, CDR2 YYNGEE. The CDR3 sequence is CASSPLAGDTGELFF. The CDR3 coding sequence is TGTGCCAGCAGCCCACTAGCGGGAGACACCGGGGAGCTGTTTTTT.

V gene TRBV28 combines with J gene TRBJ1-2; the D gene is possibly TRBD1 (6 bases). The germline V gene encodes CDR1 MDHEN and CDR2 SYDVKM. The CDR3 totals 14 residues. Trimming removed 5 bases from V and 6 bases from J, with 16 bases in between. CDR3 protein: CASSQGYSPHGYTF. The CDR3 DNA reads TGTGCCAGCAGTCAGGGGTATTCCCCCCATGGCTACACCTTC.

The gene calls are TRBV7-9 and TRBJ2-5; tentative D call: TRBD1 (6 bases). Per the germline V gene, CDR1 is SEHNR and CDR2 is FQNEAQ (reference sequence). CDR3 size: 12 residues. V was clipped by 7 bases and J by 14 bases, with 20 bases between them. CDR3 DNA sequence: TGTGCCAGCAACTCTATCGACAGGCTCACCTACTTC. Protein: CASNSIDRLTYF.

This chain uses TRBV6-5 with TRBJ2-1, with 12 bases aligning to TRBD1. The CDR3 sequence is 15 residues long. V lost 4 bases, J lost 5 bases, and 3 bases stayed unmatched. Germline V lookup: CDR1 MNHEY, CDR2 SVGAGI. The CDR3 region has the DNA TGTGCCAGCAGTTCCTGGGACAGGGGGCACAATGAGCAGTTCTTC. This codes for CASSSWDRGHNEQFF.

The V gene is TRBV19, the J gene TRBJ2-5; TRBD1 aligns across 9 bases. This CDR3 spans 14 amino acids. Germline CDR1 LNHDA, CDR2 SQIVND (reference sequence). The ends lost 5 bases at V and 2 bases at J; junction bases unmatched: 3. Here the CDR3 reads CASSGTGWQETQYF. The CDR3 DNA reads as TGTGCCAGTAGTGGGACAGGGTGGCAAGAGACCCAGTACTTC.

This clone was counted a single time. The chain links TRBV6-1 to TRBJ1-2; a possible D gene is TRBD1 (6 bases). Trimming left V 3 bases short and J 4 bases short, with 15 bases between. The CDR3 consists of 15 residues. Germline loops: CDR1 MNHNS, CDR2 SASEGT. The CDR3 loop is CASSDYKEGVYGYTF. The CDR3 DNA follows: TGTGCCAGCAGTGATTACAAGGAGGGGGTCTATGGCTACACCTTC.

The gene calls are TRBV2 and TRBJ1-2; D might be TRBD1 (5 bases). Trimming removed 8 bases at V and 0 bases at J, with 16 bases between. This CDR3 comprises 15 residues. CDR1 is SNHLY and CDR2 is FYNNEI in the germline V gene. The CDR3 region has the DNA TGTGCCAGCGCCGGGCGGGGGGGATCTAACTATGGCTACACCTTC. Translation: CASAGRGGSNYGYTF. The full variable domain, completed using reference TRBV2 and TRBJ1-2, is EPEVTQTPSHQVTQMGQEVILRCVPISNHLYFYWYRQILGQKVEFLVSFYNNEISEKSEIFDDQFSVERPDGSNFTLKIRSTKLEDSAMYFCASAGRGGSNYGYTFGSGTRLTVV.